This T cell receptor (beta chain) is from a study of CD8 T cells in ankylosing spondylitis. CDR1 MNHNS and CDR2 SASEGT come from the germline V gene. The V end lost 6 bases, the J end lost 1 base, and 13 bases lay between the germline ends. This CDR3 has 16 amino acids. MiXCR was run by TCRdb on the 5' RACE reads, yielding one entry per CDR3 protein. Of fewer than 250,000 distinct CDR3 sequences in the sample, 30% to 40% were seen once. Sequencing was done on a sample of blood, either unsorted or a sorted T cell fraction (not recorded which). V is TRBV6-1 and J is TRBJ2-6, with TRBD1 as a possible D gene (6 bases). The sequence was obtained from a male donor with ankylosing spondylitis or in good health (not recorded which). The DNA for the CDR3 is TGTGCCAGCAGCCTGACCACAGGGTCTGGGGCCAACGTCCTGACTTTC. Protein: CASSLTTGSGANVLTF.